The clone carrying this T cell receptor beta chain was observed a few times. Antigen unknown. This sample stems from a study of spatial heterogeneity in lung cancer. Looking at the study overall: Among detected sequences, beta-chain ones consistently exceeded alpha-chain ones in number. Study-wide findings and caveats: Expanded tumor TCRs that were ubiquitous appeared in blood more at resection than follow-up.

Germline V gene data show CDR1 as MGHRA and CDR2 as YSYEKL. The ends were cut back, 7 bases at V and 0 bases at J, with 16 bases in the middle. This CDR3 spans 17 amino acids. Single TCR cDNA molecules each had their own unique molecular identifier. MiXCR, run by TCRdb on the 5' RACE reads, gives a single entry per CDR3 protein. The table lists tens of thousands of distinct CDR3 sequences, roughly a fifth of them singletons, with 6.2% in the top ten. The time point is: sample taken at primary tumor resection. Without sorting, whole RNA was sequenced from tumor, nontumor lung or frozen PBMC. The donor group consisted of some 70 patients who had untreated, early-stage non-small cell lung cancer.

Material: PBMCs, obtained at surgery. This rearrangement joins TRBV4-1 to TRBJ1-6; D is unresolved. This clonotype originated in a male donor with early-stage non-small cell lung cancer. CDR3: CASNKETLSSYNSPLHF. CDR3 nucleotides: TGCGCCAGCAACAAGGAGACCCTGAGCTCCTATAATTCACCCCTCCACTTT.